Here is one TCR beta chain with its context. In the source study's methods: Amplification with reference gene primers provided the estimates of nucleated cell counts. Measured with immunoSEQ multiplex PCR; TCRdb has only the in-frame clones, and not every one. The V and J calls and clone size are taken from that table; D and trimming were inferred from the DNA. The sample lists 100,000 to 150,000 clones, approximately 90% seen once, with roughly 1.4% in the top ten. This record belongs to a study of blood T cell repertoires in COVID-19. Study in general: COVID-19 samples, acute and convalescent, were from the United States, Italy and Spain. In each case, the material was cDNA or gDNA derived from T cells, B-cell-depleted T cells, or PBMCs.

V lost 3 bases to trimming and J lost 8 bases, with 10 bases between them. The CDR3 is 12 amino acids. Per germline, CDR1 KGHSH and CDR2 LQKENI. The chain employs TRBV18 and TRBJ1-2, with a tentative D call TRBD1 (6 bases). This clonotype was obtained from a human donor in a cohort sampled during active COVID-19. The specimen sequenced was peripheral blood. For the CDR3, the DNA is TGTGCCAGCTCACCGCAGGGGTCCGGCTACACCTTC. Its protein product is CASSPQGSGYTF.